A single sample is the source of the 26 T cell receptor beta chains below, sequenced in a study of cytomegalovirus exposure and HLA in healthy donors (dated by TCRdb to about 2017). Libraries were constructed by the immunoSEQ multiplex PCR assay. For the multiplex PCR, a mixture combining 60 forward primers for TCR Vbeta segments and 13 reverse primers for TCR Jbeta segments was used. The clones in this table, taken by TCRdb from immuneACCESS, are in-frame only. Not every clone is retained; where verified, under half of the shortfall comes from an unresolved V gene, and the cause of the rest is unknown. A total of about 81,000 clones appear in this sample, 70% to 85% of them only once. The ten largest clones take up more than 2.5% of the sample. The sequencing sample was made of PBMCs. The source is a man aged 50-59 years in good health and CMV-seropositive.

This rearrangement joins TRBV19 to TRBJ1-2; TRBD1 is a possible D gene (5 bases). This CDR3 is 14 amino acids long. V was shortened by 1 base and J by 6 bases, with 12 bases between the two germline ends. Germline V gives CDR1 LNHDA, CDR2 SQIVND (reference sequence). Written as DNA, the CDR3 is TGTGCCAGTAGTATAGGACAGTTATACCATGGCTACACCTTC. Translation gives CASSIGQLYHGYTF.

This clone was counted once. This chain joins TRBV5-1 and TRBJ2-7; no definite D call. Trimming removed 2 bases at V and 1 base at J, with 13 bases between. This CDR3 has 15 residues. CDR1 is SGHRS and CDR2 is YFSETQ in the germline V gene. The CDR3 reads CASSFGPPPSYEQYF. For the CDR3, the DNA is TGCGCCAGCAGCTTTGGCCCACCTCCATCCTACGAGCAGTACTTC.

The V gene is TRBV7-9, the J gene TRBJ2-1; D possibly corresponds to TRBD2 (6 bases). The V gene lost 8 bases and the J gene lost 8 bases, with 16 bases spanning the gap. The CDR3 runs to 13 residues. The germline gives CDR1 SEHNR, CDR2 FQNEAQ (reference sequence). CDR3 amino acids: CASHPGDYDEQFF. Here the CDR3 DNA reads TGTGCCAGCCATCCGGGGGATTATGATGAGCAGTTCTTC.

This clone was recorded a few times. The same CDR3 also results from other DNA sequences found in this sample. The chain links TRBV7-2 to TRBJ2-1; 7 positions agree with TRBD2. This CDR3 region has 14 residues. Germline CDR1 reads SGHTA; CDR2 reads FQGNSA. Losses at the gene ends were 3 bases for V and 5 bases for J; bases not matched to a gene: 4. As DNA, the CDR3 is TGTGCCAGCAGCTTGGCGGGAGTGGACAATGAGCAGTTCTTC. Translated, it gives CASSLAGVDNEQFF.

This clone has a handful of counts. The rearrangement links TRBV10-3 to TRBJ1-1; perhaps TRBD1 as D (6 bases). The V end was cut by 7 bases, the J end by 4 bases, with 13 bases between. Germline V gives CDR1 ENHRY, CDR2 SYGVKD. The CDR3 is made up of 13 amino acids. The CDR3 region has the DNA TGTGCCATCACCACACAGGGCAGCACTGAAGCTTTCTTT. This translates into CAITTQGSTEAFF.

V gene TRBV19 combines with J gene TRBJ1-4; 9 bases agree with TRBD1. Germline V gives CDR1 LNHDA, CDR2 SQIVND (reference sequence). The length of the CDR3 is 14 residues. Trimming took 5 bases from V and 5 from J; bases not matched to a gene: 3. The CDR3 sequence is CASSVGTGNEKLFF. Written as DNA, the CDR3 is TGTGCCAGTAGTGTTGGGACAGGGAATGAAAAACTGTTTTTT.

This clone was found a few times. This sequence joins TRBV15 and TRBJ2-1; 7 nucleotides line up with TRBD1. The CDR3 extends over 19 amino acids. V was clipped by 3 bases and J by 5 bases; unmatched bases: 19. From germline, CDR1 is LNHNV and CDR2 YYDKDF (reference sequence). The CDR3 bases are TGTGCCACCAGCAGCCGGGACAGCAGTATGCGTTCCCGGGACAATGAGCAGTTCTTC. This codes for CATSSRDSSMRSRDNEQFF.

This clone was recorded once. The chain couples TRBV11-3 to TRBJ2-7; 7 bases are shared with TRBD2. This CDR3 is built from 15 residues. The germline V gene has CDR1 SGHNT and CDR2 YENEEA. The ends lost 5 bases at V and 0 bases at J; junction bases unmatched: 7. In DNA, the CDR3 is TGTGCCAGCAGCCCCCGGGCGGGAGTCTCCTACGAGCAGTACTTC. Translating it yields CASSPRAGVSYEQYF.

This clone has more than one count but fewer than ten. The CDR3 reads CASSGRQGDYTF. The CDR3 DNA reads TGTGCCAGCAGCGGAAGACAGGGTGACTACACCTTC. V is TRBV9 and J is TRBJ1-2; 7 bases match TRBD1. The CDR3 contains 12 residues. Per the germline V gene, CDR1 is SGDLS and CDR2 is YYNGEE. J lost 10 bases, V lost 3 bases, and 6 bases had no gene match.

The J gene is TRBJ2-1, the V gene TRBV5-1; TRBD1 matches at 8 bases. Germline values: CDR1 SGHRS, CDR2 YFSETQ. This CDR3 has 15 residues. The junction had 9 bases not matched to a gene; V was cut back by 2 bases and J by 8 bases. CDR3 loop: CASSLSQGGGDEQFF. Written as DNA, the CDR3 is TGCGCCAGCAGCTTATCACAGGGGGGCGGGGATGAGCAGTTCTTC.

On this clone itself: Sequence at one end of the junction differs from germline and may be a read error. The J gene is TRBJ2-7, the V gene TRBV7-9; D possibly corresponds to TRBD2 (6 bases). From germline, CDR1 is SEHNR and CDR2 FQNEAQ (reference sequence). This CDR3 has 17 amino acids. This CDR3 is CSSSSWGRGSGAYEQYF. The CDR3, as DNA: TGTTCCAGCAGCTCTTGGGGTCGGGGGAGCGGAGCCTACGAGCAGTACTTC.

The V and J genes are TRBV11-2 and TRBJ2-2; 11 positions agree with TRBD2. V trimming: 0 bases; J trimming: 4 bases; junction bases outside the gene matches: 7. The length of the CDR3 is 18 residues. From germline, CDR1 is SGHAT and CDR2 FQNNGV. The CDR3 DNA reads TGTGCCAGCAGCTTAGATAGGGGACTAGCGGAATTCACCGGGGAGCTGTTTTTT. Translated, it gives CASSLDRGLAEFTGELFF.

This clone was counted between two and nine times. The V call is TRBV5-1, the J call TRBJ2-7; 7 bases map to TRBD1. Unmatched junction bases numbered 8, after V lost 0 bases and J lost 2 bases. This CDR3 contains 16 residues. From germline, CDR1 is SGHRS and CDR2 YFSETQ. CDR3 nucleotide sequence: TGCGCCAGCAGCTTGGATCGGACAGGTCACACCTACGAGCAGTACTTC. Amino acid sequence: CASSLDRTGHTYEQYF.

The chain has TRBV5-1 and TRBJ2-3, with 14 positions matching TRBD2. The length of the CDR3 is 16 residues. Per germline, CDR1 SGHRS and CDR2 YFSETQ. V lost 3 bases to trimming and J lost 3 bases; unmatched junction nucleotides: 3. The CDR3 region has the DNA TGCGCCAGCAGCTCGGGACTAGCGGGAGAAACAGATACGCAGTATTTT. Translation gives CASSSGLAGETDTQYF. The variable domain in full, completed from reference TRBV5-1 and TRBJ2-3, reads KAGVTQTPRYLIKTRGQQVTLSCSPISGHRSVSWYQQTPGQGLQFLFEYFSETQRNKGNFPGRFSGRQFSNSRSEMNVSTLELGDSALYLCASSSGLAGETDTQYFGPGTRLTVL.

The chain's CDR3 is CASSEANGRKAFF. CDR3 coding DNA: TGTGCCAGCAGTGAAGCGAATGGCAGGAAAGCTTTCTTT. The V call is TRBV6-1, the J call TRBJ1-1; unclear D gene. V was cut by 0 bases and J by 9 bases, with 11 bases left in between. The germline V gene encodes CDR1 MNHNS and CDR2 SASEGT. The CDR3 sequence is 13 residues long.

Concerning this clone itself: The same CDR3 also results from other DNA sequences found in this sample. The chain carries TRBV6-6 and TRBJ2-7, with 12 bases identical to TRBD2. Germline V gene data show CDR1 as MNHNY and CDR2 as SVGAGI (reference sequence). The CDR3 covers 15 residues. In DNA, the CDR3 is TGTGCTAGCGTGATAGGGACTAGCGGGCTGTACGAGCAGTACTTC. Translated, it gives CASVIGTSGLYEQYF.

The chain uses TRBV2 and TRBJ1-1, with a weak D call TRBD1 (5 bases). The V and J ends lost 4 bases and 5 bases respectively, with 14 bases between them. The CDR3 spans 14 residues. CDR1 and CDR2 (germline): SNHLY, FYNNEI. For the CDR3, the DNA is TGTGCCAGCAGTGTCCAGGGCTTGAGTACTGAAGCTTTCTTT. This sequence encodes CASSVQGLSTEAFF.

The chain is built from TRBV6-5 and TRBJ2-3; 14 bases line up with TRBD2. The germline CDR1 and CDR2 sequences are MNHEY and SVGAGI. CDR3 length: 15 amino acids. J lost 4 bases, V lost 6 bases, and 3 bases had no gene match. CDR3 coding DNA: TGTGCCAGCAGGCGGGGACTAGCGGGAGCAGATACGCAGTATTTT. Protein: CASRRGLAGADTQYF.

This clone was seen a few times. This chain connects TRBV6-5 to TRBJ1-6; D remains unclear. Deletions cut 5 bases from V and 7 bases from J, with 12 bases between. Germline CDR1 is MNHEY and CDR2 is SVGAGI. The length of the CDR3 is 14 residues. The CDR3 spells CASSLGSQNSPLHF. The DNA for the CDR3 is TGTGCCAGCAGTCTCGGGTCCCAAAATTCACCCCTCCACTTT.

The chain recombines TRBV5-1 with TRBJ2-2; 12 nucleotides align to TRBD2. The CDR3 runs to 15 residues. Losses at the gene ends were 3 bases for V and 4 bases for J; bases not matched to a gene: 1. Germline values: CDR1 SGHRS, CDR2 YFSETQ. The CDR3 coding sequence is TGCGCCAGCAGCTCACTAGCGGGAGGCACCGGGGAGCTGTTTTTT. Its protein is CASSSLAGGTGELFF.

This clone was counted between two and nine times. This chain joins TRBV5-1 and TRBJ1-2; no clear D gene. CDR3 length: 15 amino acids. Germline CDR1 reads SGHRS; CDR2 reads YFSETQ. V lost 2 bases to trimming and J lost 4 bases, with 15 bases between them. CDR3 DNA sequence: TGCGCCAGCAGCTTCGACGGAACTGCTAGCTATGGCTACACCTTC. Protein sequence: CASSFDGTASYGYTF. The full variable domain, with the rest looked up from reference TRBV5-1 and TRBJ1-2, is KAGVTQTPRYLIKTRGQQVTLSCSPISGHRSVSWYQQTPGQGLQFLFEYFSETQRNKGNFPGRFSGRQFSNSRSEMNVSTLELGDSALYLCASSFDGTASYGYTFGSGTRLTVV.

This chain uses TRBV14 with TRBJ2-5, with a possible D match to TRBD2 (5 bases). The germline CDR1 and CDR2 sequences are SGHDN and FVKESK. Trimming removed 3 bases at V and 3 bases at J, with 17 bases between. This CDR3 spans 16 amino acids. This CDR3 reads CASSHLAGRREETQYF. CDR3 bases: TGTGCCAGCAGCCACCTAGCAGGTCGGCGCGAAGAGACCCAGTACTTC.

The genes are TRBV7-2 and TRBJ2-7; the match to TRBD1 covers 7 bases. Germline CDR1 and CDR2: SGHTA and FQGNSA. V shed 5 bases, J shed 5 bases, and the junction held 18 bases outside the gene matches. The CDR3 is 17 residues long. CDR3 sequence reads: CASSHRGSGSLGNEQYF. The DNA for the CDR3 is TGTGCCAGCAGCCACAGGGGTTCGGGGAGCTTGGGTAACGAGCAGTACTTC. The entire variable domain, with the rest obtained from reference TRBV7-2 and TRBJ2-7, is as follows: GAGVSQSPSNKVTEKGKDVELRCDPISGHTALYWYRQSLGQGLEFLIYFQGNSAPDKSGLPSDRFSAERTGGSVSTLTIQRTQQEDSAVYLCASSHRGSGSLGNEQYFGPGTRLTVT.

The CDR3 is CASSLGSLAGDEQYF. CDR3 nucleotides: TGTGCCAGCAGCTTAGGTTCCCTAGCGGGAGACGAGCAGTACTTC. V and J are TRBV7-9 and TRBJ2-7; 10 nucleotides match TRBD2. Trimming cost V 1 base and J 5 bases; bases outside gene matches: 5. Germline V gene sequence: CDR1 SEHNR, CDR2 FQNEAQ (reference sequence). The CDR3 contains 15 residues.

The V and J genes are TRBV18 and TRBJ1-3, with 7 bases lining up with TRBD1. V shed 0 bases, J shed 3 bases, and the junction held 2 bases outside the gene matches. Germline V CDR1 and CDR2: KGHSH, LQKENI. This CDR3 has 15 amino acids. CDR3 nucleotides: TGTGCCAGCTCACCACCGGGACAGTATGGAAACACCATATATTTT. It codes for CASSPPGQYGNTIYF.

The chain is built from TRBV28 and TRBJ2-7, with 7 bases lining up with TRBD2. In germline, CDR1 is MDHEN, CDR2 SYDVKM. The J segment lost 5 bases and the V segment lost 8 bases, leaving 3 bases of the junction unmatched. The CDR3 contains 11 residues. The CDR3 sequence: CASYGGNEQYF. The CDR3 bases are TGTGCCAGCTACGGGGGGAACGAGCAGTACTTC. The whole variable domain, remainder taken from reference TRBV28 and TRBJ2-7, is DVKVTQSSRYLVKRTGEKVFLECVQDMDHENMFWYRQDPGLGLRLIYFSYDVKMKEKGDIPEGYSVSREKKERFSLILESASTNQTSMYLCASYGGNEQYFGPGTRLTVT.